The next 27 T cell receptor beta chains were all read from a single sample in a study of blood T cell repertoires in COVID-19. Sequencing used immunoSEQ multiplex PCR; TCRdb keeps in-frame clones, though not all of them. The data contain about 360,000 clones, about 80% of them singletons. Sequenced: peripheral blood. The source is a human donor with acute or convalescent COVID-19. The donor label of this sample is uncertain.

This sequence joins TRBV6-5 and TRBJ1-1; 7 bases agree with TRBD1. The CDR3 consists of 14 residues. The germline gives CDR1 MNHEY, CDR2 SVGAGI. The V segment lost 2 bases and the J segment 1 base; nucleotides outside the gene matches: 1. The CDR3 region is CASSYGTENTEAFF. The CDR3 DNA reads as TGTGCCAGCAGTTACGGGACAGAGAACACTGAAGCTTTCTTT.

This rearrangement joins TRBV30 to TRBJ2-1; 10 bases are a match to TRBD2. CDR1 and CDR2 from the germline V gene are GTSNPN and SVGIG (reference sequence). The CDR3 is 14 residues long. The CDR3 protein is CATQLAGTYNEQFF. CDR3 nucleotides: TGTGCGACGCAACTAGCGGGAACCTACAATGAGCAGTTCTTC.

The chain carries TRBV19 and TRBJ1-2, with D possibly matching TRBD1 (5 bases). The length of the CDR3 is 17 residues. Deletions cut 0 bases from V and 4 bases from J, with 18 bases between. The V gene's germline CDR1 is LNHDA and CDR2 SQIVND (reference sequence). The DNA of the CDR3 is TGTGCCAGTAGTATAGATGGAGTTTGGACAAGCTCCTATGGCTACACCTTC. Its protein product is CASSIDGVWTSSYGYTF.

The rearrangement joins TRBV4-1 to TRBJ1-4; D is perhaps TRBD1 (5 bases). Germline lookup yields CDR1 MGHRA and CDR2 YSYEKL. The V and J ends lost 8 bases and 4 bases respectively, with 17 bases between them. The CDR3 consists of 15 residues. The CDR3 is CASQMGGARNEKLFF. The CDR3 region has the DNA TGCGCCAGCCAAATGGGTGGGGCCCGTAATGAAAAACTGTTTTTT.

This clone appeared a few times. This chain links TRBV2 with TRBJ2-6; D remains ambiguous. V was cut by 6 bases and J by 0 bases, with 9 bases left in between. From germline, CDR1 is SNHLY and CDR2 FYNNEI. The CDR3 has 15 amino acids. DNA of the CDR3: TGTGCCAGCAGGCCTGAGGCCTCTGGGGCCAACGTCCTGACTTTC. It codes for CASRPEASGANVLTF.

This chain joins TRBV28 and TRBJ2-4; tentatively, D is TRBD1 (6 bases). Germline values: CDR1 MDHEN, CDR2 SYDVKM. The CDR3 consists of 14 residues. The V gene lost 2 bases and the J gene lost 1 base, with 6 bases spanning the gap. CDR3 sequence reads: CASSLQGAKNIQYF. Here the CDR3 DNA reads TGTGCCAGCAGTTTACAGGGGGCCAAAAACATTCAGTACTTC.

This clone was picked up one time. The rearrangement uses TRBV18 and TRBJ1-3; D might be TRBD1 (5 bases). Germline CDR1 and CDR2: KGHSH and LQKENI. Deletions cut 8 bases from V and 0 bases from J, with 11 bases between. The CDR3 is 14 residues long. CDR3 sequence: CASKQEISGNTIYF. CDR3 in DNA: TGTGCCAGCAAACAGGAGATCTCTGGAAACACCATATATTTT.

The V gene is TRBV3-1 (or the pseudogene TRBV3-2), the J gene TRBJ1-4; 8 bases line up with TRBD1. There are 18 residues in the CDR3. Germline V lookup: CDR1 LGHDT, CDR2 YNNKEL (reference sequence). After removal of 0 bases from V and 6 bases from J, the junction contained 12 bases not matched to a gene. CDR3 sequence reads: CASSQDITRGRRHEKLFF. CDR3 nucleotide sequence: TGTGCCAGCAGCCAAGATATCACCAGGGGGCGCCGACATGAAAAACTGTTTTTT.

Only one count was recorded for this clone. CDR3 region: CASSLPGYNYGYTF. CDR3 DNA: TGTGCCAGCAGTTTACCAGGGTATAACTATGGCTACACCTTC. The chain has TRBV28 and TRBJ1-2; perhaps TRBD1 as D (5 bases). Per the germline V gene, CDR1 is MDHEN and CDR2 is SYDVKM. Trimming left V 2 bases short and J 1 base short, with 8 bases between. The CDR3 runs 14 residues.

The J gene is TRBJ2-3, the V gene TRBV13; 9 nucleotides match TRBD2. The CDR3 covers 17 residues. V dropped 2 bases and J dropped 2; count of bases not matched to a gene: 8. Germline V lookup: CDR1 PRHDT, CDR2 FYEKMQ (reference sequence). In DNA, the CDR3 is TGTGCCAGCAGCTTATGGCGCGTAGCGGGGGACACAGATACGCAGTATTTT. It yields the protein CASSLWRVAGDTDTQYF. Drawing the rest from reference TRBV13 and TRBJ2-3, the complete variable domain is AAGVIQSPRHLIKEKRETATLKCYPIPRHDTVYWYQQGPGQDPQFLISFYEKMQSDKGSIPDRFSAQQFSDYHSELNMSSLELGDSALYFCASSLWRVAGDTDTQYFGPGTRLTVL.

The chain has TRBV4-1 and TRBJ2-1; 7 bases fit TRBD1. With V trimmed by 0 bases and J by 2 bases, 7 bases remained unmatched. Germline loops: CDR1 MGHRA, CDR2 YSYEKL. CDR3 size: 17 residues. CDR3 protein: CASSQDPGQLTYNEQFF. The CDR3 DNA reads TGCGCCAGCAGCCAAGATCCGGGACAGCTTACCTACAATGAGCAGTTCTTC.

This clone was picked up one time. The genes are TRBV29-1 and TRBJ1-2, with D hard to call. Between the trimmed V and J ends, which lost 5 bases and 3 bases, there was a span of 13 bases. The CDR3 runs to 13 residues. Germline assignment: CDR1 SQVTM and CDR2 ANQGSEA. The CDR3 reads CSVRSQPYYGYTF. In DNA form, the CDR3 reads TGCAGCGTTCGTAGCCAACCATACTATGGCTACACCTTC.

Many counts were recorded for this clone. The rearrangement links TRBV5-4 to TRBJ2-7, with D tentatively TRBD1 (6 bases). CDR3 size: 14 residues. V gave up 4 bases and J gave up 0 bases, with 11 bases separating them. CDR1 and CDR2 (germline): SGHNT, YYREEE (reference sequence). CDR3 sequence reads: CASSPPGHSYEQYF. In DNA, the CDR3 is TGTGCCAGCAGCCCCCCGGGACACTCCTACGAGCAGTACTTC.

This chain connects TRBV5-6 to TRBJ2-3; 10 nucleotides align to TRBD1. J was trimmed by 6 bases and V by 4 bases; bases with no gene match: 2. Germline V gene sequence: CDR1 SGHDT, CDR2 YYEEEE. This CDR3 has 13 amino acids. CDR3: CASSRQGADTQYF. CDR3 coding DNA: TGTGCCAGCAGCCGACAGGGGGCGGATACGCAGTATTTT.

The chain employs TRBV9 and TRBJ2-3; tentatively, D is TRBD1 (5 bases). Germline loops: CDR1 SGDLS, CDR2 YYNGEE. The length of the CDR3 is 15 residues. V gave up 7 bases and J gave up 5 bases, with 20 bases separating them. The CDR3: CASSTWAREKDTQYF. The CDR3, as DNA: TGTGCCAGCTCAACCTGGGCCAGGGAAAAAGATACGCAGTATTTT.

This clone turned up a few times. V usage is TRBV7-8 and J usage is TRBJ1-6; 7 bases line up with TRBD1. V trimming: 1 base; J trimming: 10 bases; junction bases outside the gene matches: 7. Germline CDR1 and CDR2: SGHVS and FQNEAQ. The CDR3 has 15 residues. In nucleotides, the CDR3 is TGTGCCAGCAGCTTAGTGGCAGGGGGGAACTCACCCCTCCACTTT. Encoded protein: CASSLVAGGNSPLHF.

The chain links TRBV27 to TRBJ1-2; D is unclear. CDR1 MNHEY and CDR2 SMNVEV come from the germline V gene (reference sequence). The CDR3 runs to 15 residues. V shed 0 bases and J shed 4 bases, with 12 bases lying between them. The CDR3, as DNA: TGTGCCAGCAGTTTATCCCCCCTTGGGAGCTATGGCTACACCTTC. Amino acids: CASSLSPLGSYGYTF.

The chain uses TRBV10-3 and TRBJ2-3; 11 positions agree with TRBD2. The CDR3 totals 16 residues. Germline assignment: CDR1 ENHRY and CDR2 SYGVKD. Unmatched junction bases numbered 4, after V lost 3 bases and J lost 2 bases. Here the CDR3 DNA reads TGTGCCATCAGTGATGGGGGACTAGCGGCCACAGATACGCAGTATTTT. This encodes CAISDGGLAATDTQYF.

J is TRBJ1-2 and V is TRBV28, with D possibly matching TRBD1 (6 bases). The germline V and J ends were trimmed by 4 bases and 8 bases, with 17 bases remaining between them. The CDR3 spans 14 residues. Germline V gene data show CDR1 as MDHEN and CDR2 as SYDVKM. The CDR3 loop is CASSSKGVQPGYTF. The CDR3 DNA reads as TGTGCCAGCAGTTCGAAGGGGGTTCAGCCGGGCTACACCTTC.

The chain is built from TRBV27 and TRBJ2-2, with D uncertain. Germline V CDR1 and CDR2: MNHEY, SMNVEV (reference sequence). This CDR3 region has 14 residues. V lost 6 bases to trimming and J lost 0 bases, with 8 bases between them. The DNA of the CDR3 is TGTGCCAGCAGGGGCAACACGAACACCGGGGAGCTGTTTTTT. As protein: CASRGNTNTGELFF.

This clone was recorded a few times. The chain links TRBV29-1 to TRBJ1-2, with 8 bases matching TRBD1. The CDR3 spans 13 residues. Germline CDR1 reads SQVTM; CDR2 reads ANQGSEA. The V and J ends lost 5 bases and 4 bases, in that order; junction bases with no gene match: 6. CDR3 in DNA: TGCAGCGTTCAGGGGGCATTGGGCTATGGCTACACCTTC. This encodes CSVQGALGYGYTF.

The rearrangement joins TRBV7-2 to TRBJ1-1; 9 bases are shared with TRBD1. The CDR3 extends over 14 amino acids. Trimming cost V 6 bases and J 1 base; bases outside gene matches: 3. Germline-derived CDR1 and CDR2 are SGHTA and FQGNSA. The CDR3 region has the DNA TGTGCCAGCAGTCAGGGACAGGGGAACACTGAAGCTTTCTTT. Translated, it gives CASSQGQGNTEAFF.

Notes on this clone: The same CDR3 arises from other DNA sequences in this sample as well. The CDR3 DNA is TGTGCCAGTAGCCTTACAGGGGACTATGGCTACACCTTC. It specifies CASSLTGDYGYTF. J is TRBJ1-2 and V is TRBV19, with 7 bases aligning to TRBD1. Germline V CDR1 and CDR2: LNHDA, SQIVND (reference sequence). This CDR3 region has 13 residues. Trimming cost V 6 bases and J 3 bases; bases outside gene matches: 4.

This clone was counted a few times. The chain employs TRBV29-1 and TRBJ2-5; a weak D match, TRBD1 (5 bases). CDR3 length: 13 amino acids. Germline lookup yields CDR1 SQVTM and CDR2 ANQGSEA. V shed 6 bases and J shed 1 base, with 12 bases lying between them. CDR3 amino acids: CSVDGHFQETQYF. Written as DNA, the CDR3 is TGCAGCGTGGATGGACACTTCCAAGAGACCCAGTACTTC.

This clone was observed a handful of times. The V call is TRBV5-1, the J call TRBJ1-1; maybe TRBD1 (5 bases). The V end lost 3 bases, the J end lost 1 base, and 13 bases lay between the germline ends. Germline V gene data show CDR1 as SGHRS and CDR2 as YFSETQ. The CDR3 is made up of 15 amino acids. The CDR3 loop is CASSWGGSGNTEAFF. The CDR3 bases are TGCGCCAGCAGCTGGGGCGGTTCCGGGAACACTGAAGCTTTCTTT.

This chain connects TRBV6-1 to TRBJ2-1, with a tentative D call TRBD2 (6 bases). The CDR3 totals 16 residues. V was clipped by 2 bases and J by 4 bases, with 15 bases between them. CDR1 MNHNS and CDR2 SASEGT come from the germline V gene. CDR3 sequence: CASSERPSAVYNEQFF. CDR3 bases: TGTGCCAGCAGTGAACGGCCTAGCGCCGTGTACAATGAGCAGTTCTTC.

The genes are TRBV28 and TRBJ1-6; D may be TRBD1 (6 bases). Trimming shortened V by 3 bases and J by 8 bases, and 17 bases separated the two germline ends. CDR1 is MDHEN and CDR2 is SYDVKM in the germline V gene. The CDR3 totals 16 residues. The CDR3 region has the DNA TGTGCCAGCAGTTTGCGGAACAGGGCGTTCGATTCACCCCTCCACTTT. Translating it yields CASSLRNRAFDSPLHF.